This T cell receptor (beta chain) was obtained from a study of blood T cell repertoires in COVID-19. Across the whole study: Sources were T cells, B-cell-depleted T cells, or PBMCs; the material itself was cDNA or gDNA.

Here immunoSEQ multiplex PCR was the method, and the copy in TCRdb shows in-frame clones only, minus some. The repertoire holds around 19,000 clones, roughly 90% seen once, with around 6% in the top ten. Trimming shortened V by 2 bases and J by 5 bases, and 9 bases separated the two germline ends. The germline V gene has CDR1 MGHRA and CDR2 YSYEKL. This CDR3 comprises 13 residues. This clone was recorded a few times. The TCR comes from a human donor in a cohort sampled during active COVID-19. The chain carries TRBV4-1 and TRBJ2-5, with TRBD1 as a possible D gene (6 bases). Sequences were obtained from peripheral blood. The CDR3: CASSQTGRETQYF. In DNA, the CDR3 is TGCGCCAGCAGCCAAACAGGGCGCGAGACCCAGTACTTC.